What follows are 17 T cell receptor beta chains derived from one specimen sequenced in a study of blood T cell dynamics during melanoma immunotherapy. Assay used: immunoSEQ multiplex PCR; TCRdb lists only in-frame clones, some missing. The sample contains some 15,000 clones, approximately 91% of which appear only once. Sample time point: pre-treatment baseline. Specimen: blood, collected from a patient treated with checkpoint blockade. These TCRs come from a human donor with melanoma.

The genes are TRBV6-5 and TRBJ1-6; D remains ambiguous. The CDR3 loop spans 14 amino acids. CDR1 MNHEY and CDR2 SVGAGI come from the germline V gene. V lost 2 bases and J 9 bases, leaving 11 bases between the germline ends. CDR3: CASSYGGMRSPLHF. In DNA, the CDR3 is TGTGCCAGCAGTTACGGAGGGATGCGTTCACCCCTCCACTTT.

The rearrangement links TRBV11-3 to TRBJ2-1, with 8 positions matching TRBD2. Germline lookup yields CDR1 SGHNT and CDR2 YENEEA. The CDR3 consists of 16 residues. Trimming took 0 bases from V and 7 from J; bases not matched to a gene: 8. CDR3 coding DNA: TGTGCCAGCAGCTTAGAGGTCGGGGGGGGTACAAATGAGCAGTTCTTC. Its translation is CASSLEVGGGTNEQFF.

This clone has only one observation. The rearrangement links TRBV5-1 to TRBJ2-2, with 9 nucleotides matching TRBD2. This CDR3 is 16 amino acids long. Per the germline V gene, CDR1 is SGHRS and CDR2 is YFSETQ. The J segment lost 5 bases and the V segment lost 4 bases, leaving 9 bases of the junction unmatched. The CDR3 DNA reads TGCGCCAGCAGCCTTGGGGACAGCGGGGGGACCGGGGAGCTGTTTTTT. Residues: CASSLGDSGGTGELFF. Full variable domain (rest looked up from reference TRBV5-1 and TRBJ2-2): KAGVTQTPRYLIKTRGQQVTLSCSPISGHRSVSWYQQTPGQGLQFLFEYFSETQRNKGNFPGRFSGRQFSNSRSEMNVSTLELGDSALYLCASSLGDSGGTGELFFGEGSRLTVL.

V usage is TRBV28 and J usage is TRBJ1-2, with D unclear. The CDR3 contains 14 residues. Between the trimmed V and J ends, which lost 5 bases and 3 bases, there was a span of 13 bases. The V gene's germline CDR1 is MDHEN and CDR2 SYDVKM. This CDR3 reads CASSLRGSYYGYTF. The CDR3 DNA follows: TGTGCCAGCAGTCTCCGAGGTTCATACTATGGCTACACCTTC.

V is TRBV12-1 and J is TRBJ2-2; the table's D call, TRBD1, has no DNA check behind it. TRBV12-1 is an annotated pseudogene. This CDR3 comprises 17 residues. The CDR3 DNA reads as TGTGCCAGCAGCTTTTTCTCCGACAGGGAAGACACCGGGGAGCTGTTTTTT. Translated, it gives CASSFFSDREDTGELFF.

This chain uses TRBV5-6 with TRBJ2-5, with 8 bases aligning to TRBD1. The length of the CDR3 is 14 residues. Germline V CDR1 and CDR2: SGHDT, YYEEEE. The V segment lost 0 bases and the J segment 5 bases; nucleotides outside the gene matches: 3. In DNA, the CDR3 is TGTGCCAGCAGCTTGGCAGGGGGCGGCGAGACCCAGTACTTC. It codes for CASSLAGGGETQYF.

The V gene is TRBV9, the J gene TRBJ1-4, with D hard to call. Germline values: CDR1 SGDLS, CDR2 YYNGEE. The CDR3 totals 14 residues. V was trimmed by 2 bases and J by 5 bases, leaving 10 bases between them. This CDR3 is CASSVSMGNEKLFF. The CDR3 DNA reads TGTGCCAGCAGCGTTAGTATGGGGAATGAAAAACTGTTTTTT.

This rearrangement joins TRBV27 to TRBJ1-2; no firm D call. The CDR3 has 13 amino acids. The V gene lost 0 bases and the J gene lost 9 bases, with 11 bases spanning the gap. Germline CDR1 MNHEY, CDR2 SMNVEV (reference sequence). The CDR3 region is CASSLSNLQSYTF. The CDR3 DNA reads TGTGCCAGCAGTTTATCGAACCTCCAGAGCTACACCTTC.

CDR3 residues: CASSSRAGGRGHSSYNEQFF. DNA for the CDR3: TGTGCCAGCAGCTCCCGAGCGGGAGGGCGGGGGCATAGCTCCTACAATGAGCAGTTCTTC. The chain is built from TRBV7-3 and TRBJ2-1, with 10 bases identical to TRBD2. This CDR3 is built from 20 residues. Germline V CDR1 and CDR2: SGHTA, FQGTGA. Trimming took 4 bases from V and 0 from J; bases not matched to a gene: 15. Full variable domain (missing parts from reference TRBV7-3 and TRBJ2-1): GAGVSQTPSNKVTEKGKYVELRCDPISGHTALYWYRQSLGQGPEFLIYFQGTGAADDSGLPNDRFFAVRPEGSVSTLKIQRTERGDSAVYLCASSSRAGGRGHSSYNEQFFGPGTRLTVL.

This chain links TRBV2 with TRBJ1-1; tentatively, D is TRBD1 (5 bases). The CDR3 runs to 14 residues. In germline, CDR1 is SNHLY, CDR2 FYNNEI. Trimming took 3 bases from V and 7 from J, leaving 15 bases between them. The CDR3 DNA follows: TGTGCCAGCAGTGATTTCGTCCCGAGGGGTGAAGCTTTCTTT. Its translation: CASSDFVPRGEAFF. The whole variable domain, remainder taken from reference TRBV2 and TRBJ1-1, is EPEVTQTPSHQVTQMGQEVILRCVPISNHLYFYWYRQILGQKVEFLVSFYNNEISEKSEIFDDQFSVERPDGSNFTLKIRSTKLEDSAMYFCASSDFVPRGEAFFGQGTRLTVV.

This clone has a single count. The rearrangement uses TRBV29-1 and TRBJ1-1; D is uncertain. The CDR3 loop spans 15 amino acids. Between the trimmed V and J ends, which lost 3 bases and 0 bases, there was a span of 14 bases. Germline V gives CDR1 SQVTM, CDR2 ANQGSEA. The CDR3 protein is CSVEGTGPMNTEAFF. Here the CDR3 DNA reads TGCAGCGTTGAGGGAACTGGACCGATGAACACTGAAGCTTTCTTT.

The rearrangement uses TRBV20-1 and TRBJ2-3, with a possible D match to TRBD2 (5 bases). Germline V gene data show CDR1 as DFQATT and CDR2 as SNEGSKA (reference sequence). This CDR3 region has 11 residues. The germline V and J ends were trimmed by 5 bases and 6 bases, with 9 bases remaining between them. CDR3: CSAPLGDTQYF. CDR3 DNA sequence: TGCAGTGCTCCACTAGGGGATACGCAGTATTTT.

The chain links TRBV7-2 to TRBJ1-1; a weak D match, TRBD1 (5 bases). Per germline, CDR1 SGHTA and CDR2 FQGNSA. This CDR3 is built from 15 residues. V shed 1 base and J shed 1 base, with 10 bases lying between them. In DNA form, the CDR3 reads TGTGCCAGCAGCTTAGAGACAGAGAAGAACACTGAAGCTTTCTTT. The encoded protein is CASSLETEKNTEAFF.

The chain employs TRBV19 and TRBJ2-2; D call uncertain. Trimming removed 7 bases at V and 1 base at J, with 10 bases between. Germline CDR1 reads LNHDA; CDR2 reads SQIVND (reference sequence). The CDR3 extends over 14 amino acids. The CDR3 loop is CASTRGQNTGELFF. In nucleotides, the CDR3 is TGTGCCAGTACGCGCGGCCAGAACACCGGGGAGCTGTTTTTT.

J is TRBJ1-1 and V is TRBV5-6; D ambiguous. The CDR3 is 13 amino acids. The germline CDR1 and CDR2 sequences are SGHDT and YYEEEE. Trimming pared 0 bases from V and 4 bases from J, leaving 7 bases between. As DNA, the CDR3 is TGTGCCAGCAGCTTGGCCGGGCCCACTGAAGCTTTCTTT. Residues: CASSLAGPTEAFF.

This rearrangement joins TRBV7-2 to TRBJ1-1; unclear D gene. Between the trimmed V and J ends, which lost 1 base and 5 bases, there was a span of 11 bases. This CDR3 is 14 amino acids long. Germline CDR1 SGHTA, CDR2 FQGNSA. CDR3 in amino acids: CASSLGGMRTEAFF. CDR3 DNA sequence: TGTGCCAGCAGCTTAGGTGGAATGCGGACTGAAGCTTTCTTT.

V and J are TRBV9 and TRBJ2-5; 10 bases are shared with TRBD1. The CDR3 length is 14 residues. V shed 2 bases, J shed 5 bases, and the junction held 3 bases outside the gene matches. Germline values: CDR1 SGDLS, CDR2 YYNGEE. The CDR3 loop is CASSVGGQGETQYF. DNA for the CDR3: TGTGCCAGCAGCGTGGGGGGACAGGGGGAGACCCAGTACTTC.